Listed below are T cell receptor beta chains from one sample, sequenced in a study of blood T cell repertoires in COVID-19. Generated by immunoSEQ multiplex PCR, the TCRdb table keeps only in-frame clones and is missing some. The table lists roughly 160,000 clones, just over 85% of them singletons. Material for sequencing was peripheral blood. These receptors originate from a man aged 50-60 years with active or convalescent COVID-19. Each CDR3 is given with its conserved first and last residue. D genes are given only for firm matches. Clone size is stated in some rows and not others, as once, few, many or a class when expanded.

D	V	J	size	DNA	CDR3
TRBD1	TRBV6-5	TRBJ2-7	.	TGTGCCAGCAGTCAATATTCCGGGACAGCTTACGAGCAGTACTTC	CASSQYSGTAYEQYF
TRBD2	TRBV2	TRBJ2-7	.	TGTGCCTCCCAAACCTTGACTAGCGGGGCGGGCGAGCAGTACTTC	CASQTLTSGAGEQYF
TRBD2	TRBV6-7	TRBJ2-7	.	TGTGCCAGCAGTTACTCGGGTGGTAGCGGGGGGCCTTACGAGCAGTACTTC	CASSYSGGSGGPYEQYF
TRBD1	TRBV6-5	TRBJ2-7	once	TGTGCCAGCAGGACCGGGACAGGAGGTTCCTACGAGCAGTACTTC	CASRTGTGGSYEQYF
TRBD2	TRBV27	TRBJ2-3	.	TGTGCCAGCAGTTTAAAAGGTCTGGCTAGCGGAGTCACAGATACGCAGTATTTT	CASSLKGLASGVTDTQYF
.	TRBV21-1	TRBJ2-7	.	TGTGCCAGCCCCAACCGGTACGAGCAGTACTTC	CASPNRYEQYF
.	TRBV27	TRBJ2-5	.	TGTGCCAGCAGTTTACTCGGATCAGCGGATGGCTATGAGACCCAGTACTTC	CASSLLGSADGYETQYF
TRBD1	TRBV9	TRBJ1-2	.	TGTGCCAGCAGCGTAGACCGGACAGGGCCCTTTGGCTACACCTTC	CASSVDRTGPFGYTF
TRBD2	TRBV3-1/TRBV3-2	TRBJ2-5	.	TGTGCCAGCAGCCACGGACTAGTCCAAGAGACCCAGTACTTC	CASSHGLVQETQYF
.	TRBV10-3	TRBJ1-4	.	TGTGCCATCAGTGAGTCGTCACTCCAGGGAGGGGAAAAACTGTTTTTT	CAISESSLQGGEKLFF
.	TRBV4-3	TRBJ2-1	.	TGCGCCAGCAGCCAAGATGAGAGCTGGGGGGTCAATGAGCAGTTCTTC	CASSQDESWGVNEQFF
.	TRBV6-2/TRBV6-3	TRBJ2-1	.	TGTGCCAGCAGCCGACAGTACAATGAGCAGTTCTTC	CASSRQYNEQFF
.	TRBV30	TRBJ1-2	once	TGTGCCTGGAGCCCCAAGACGGTGGTGAGAGGAGGCTACACCTTC	CAWSPKTVVRGGYTF
.	TRBV25-1	TRBJ1-1	.	TGTGCCAGCAGTGGTTCACGGGACACTGAAGCTTTCTTT	CASSGSRDTEAFF
TRBD2	TRBV19	TRBJ2-7	.	TGTGCCAGTAGTAGGGGGACTAGCGGAACCTACGAGCAGTACTTC	CASSRGTSGTYEQYF
.	TRBV7-7	TRBJ2-5	.	TGTGCTAGCAGCCGGGGACACCGCGGGGAGACCCAGTACTTC	CASSRGHRGETQYF
.	TRBV27	TRBJ2-2	.	TGTGCCAGCAGCCCGGGTGGCGGGGAGCTGTTTTTT	CASSPGGGELFF
.	TRBV10-3	TRBJ1-2	.	TGTGCCATCACCCCCGAGGCTAACTATGGCTACACCTTC	CAITPEANYGYTF
TRBD2	TRBV12-3/TRBV12-4	TRBJ2-1	.	TGTGCCAGTAGCGGGGGATCCTACAATGAGCAGTTCTTC	CASSGGSYNEQFF
TRBD1	TRBV18	TRBJ2-7	.	TGTGCCAGCTCACCACGTCTTCGCGCCGGGACAGGTGACTACGAGCAGTACTTC	CASSPRLRAGTGDYEQYF
.	TRBV12-3/TRBV12-4	TRBJ2-3	.	TGTGCCAGCAGTCCGGTCCTTTTCGATACGCAGTATTTT	CASSPVLFDTQYF